These T cell receptor beta chains were read from a single sample in a study of CD8 T cells in ankylosing spondylitis. Each CDR3 protein is one row after TCRdb ran MiXCR on the 5' RACE reads. This sample has 670,000 or so distinct CDR3 sequences; 15% to 20% occur once, and the top ten carry around a fifth. Source material: blood, either unsorted or a sorted T cell fraction (not recorded which). The source of these receptors is a male donor with ankylosing spondylitis. The CDR3 runs from the conserved cysteine through the conserved F or W. The D gene is left open where the match is weak. Rows give clone size only sometimes, using once, few, many, or a class for an expanded clone.

d_call: TRBD2; v_call: TRBV12-3/TRBV12-4; clone_size: many; j_call: TRBJ2-1; cdr3_length: 15; cdr3_aa: CASSPWDYSYNEQFF; cdr3_nt: TGTGCCAGCAGCCCGTGGGACTACTCCTACAATGAGCAGTTCTTC
d_call: TRBD2; v_call: TRBV12-3/TRBV12-4; clone_size: .; j_call: TRBJ2-1; cdr3_length: 13; cdr3_aa: CASRTSGTNEQFF; cdr3_nt: TGTGCCAGTAGGACTAGCGGGACCAATGAGCAGTTCTTC
d_call: .; v_call: TRBV20-1; clone_size: .; j_call: TRBJ1-6; cdr3_length: 13; cdr3_aa: CSAEGRGNSPLHF; cdr3_nt: TGCAGTGCAGAGGGCAGGGGCAATTCACCCCTCCACTTT
d_call: .; v_call: TRBV3-1; clone_size: .; j_call: TRBJ2-5; cdr3_length: 16; cdr3_aa: CASSQDQGYHQETQYF; cdr3_nt: TGTGCCAGCAGCCAAGATCAGGGCTACCACCAAGAGACCCAGTACTTC
d_call: .; v_call: TRBV3-1; clone_size: .; j_call: TRBJ1-2; cdr3_length: 13; cdr3_aa: CASSPLQGYGYTF; cdr3_nt: TGTGCCAGCAGCCCTCTCCAGGGGTACGGCTACACCTTC
d_call: TRBD2; v_call: TRBV7-2; clone_size: .; j_call: TRBJ2-1; cdr3_length: 17; cdr3_aa: CASSYPGLAGGGSEQFF; cdr3_nt: TGTGCCAGCAGCTATCCGGGACTAGCGGGGGGCGGGAGTGAGCAGTTCTTC
d_call: .; v_call: TRBV20-1; clone_size: few; j_call: TRBJ2-2; cdr3_length: 13; cdr3_aa: CSAVTANTGELFF; cdr3_nt: TGCAGTGCTGTGACAGCGAACACCGGGGAGCTGTTTTTT
d_call: .; v_call: TRBV20-1; clone_size: few; j_call: TRBJ2-7; cdr3_length: 17; cdr3_aa: CSAEDGTAGYSSYEQYF; cdr3_nt: TGCAGTGCGGAAGACGGGACAGCGGGGTATAGCTCCTACGAGCAGTACTTC
d_call: .; v_call: TRBV4-1; clone_size: .; j_call: TRBJ1-5; cdr3_length: 16; cdr3_aa: CASSQGTGLSNQPQHF; cdr3_nt: TGCGCCAGCAGCCAAGGAACAGGGTTAAGCAATCAGCCCCAGCATTTT
d_call: .; v_call: TRBV12-3/TRBV12-4; clone_size: few; j_call: TRBJ1-3; cdr3_length: 14; cdr3_aa: CASSPHSPGNTIYF; cdr3_nt: TGTGCCAGCAGTCCACATTCTCCCGGAAACACCATATATTTT
d_call: .; v_call: TRBV5-6; clone_size: .; j_call: TRBJ1-1; cdr3_length: 14; cdr3_aa: CASSLISVTVPAFF; cdr3_nt: TGTGCCAGCAGCTTGATTTCAGTCACAGTCCCAGCTTTCTTT
d_call: .; v_call: TRBV28; clone_size: .; j_call: TRBJ2-7; cdr3_length: 13; cdr3_aa: CASSIPLFNEQYF; cdr3_nt: TGTGCCAGCAGTATCCCCCTTTTCAACGAGCAGTACTTC
d_call: .; v_call: TRBV7-4; clone_size: .; j_call: TRBJ2-1; cdr3_length: 16; cdr3_aa: CASSLAPGTPPGEQFF; cdr3_nt: TGTGCCAGCAGCTTAGCACCAGGGACTCCCCCCGGGGAGCAGTTCTTC
d_call: .; v_call: TRBV4-3; clone_size: few; j_call: TRBJ2-7; cdr3_length: 16; cdr3_aa: CASSQDGGHMRWEQYF; cdr3_nt: TGCGCCAGCAGCCAAGACGGGGGACATATGCGTTGGGAGCAGTACTTC
d_call: TRBD1; v_call: TRBV12-3/TRBV12-4; clone_size: few; j_call: TRBJ2-1; cdr3_length: 17; cdr3_aa: CASSLALPSGGHNEQFF; cdr3_nt: TGTGCCAGCAGTTTAGCACTACCATCAGGGGGTCACAATGAGCAGTTCTTC
d_call: TRBD1; v_call: TRBV5-1; clone_size: many; j_call: TRBJ2-2; cdr3_length: 15; cdr3_aa: CASSSDRVDTGELFF; cdr3_nt: TGCGCCAGCAGCTCAGACAGGGTCGACACCGGGGAGCTGTTTTTT
d_call: .; v_call: TRBV20-1; clone_size: .; j_call: TRBJ2-7; cdr3_length: 13; cdr3_aa: CSAPYAGALGQYF; cdr3_nt: TGCAGTGCTCCCTACGCCGGGGCCCTGGGGCAGTACTTC
d_call: TRBD1; v_call: TRBV24-1; clone_size: .; j_call: TRBJ2-7; cdr3_length: 18; cdr3_aa: CAAPMDRVKPAPIYEQYF; cdr3_nt: TGTGCCGCCCCCATGGACAGGGTAAAACCCGCTCCTATCTACGAGCAGTACTTC
d_call: .; v_call: TRBV29-1; clone_size: many; j_call: TRBJ2-5; cdr3_length: 11; cdr3_aa: CSVVGRETQYF; cdr3_nt: TGCAGCGTAGTAGGGCGGGAGACCCAGTACTTC
d_call: TRBD1; v_call: TRBV13; clone_size: few; j_call: TRBJ1-1; cdr3_length: 17; cdr3_aa: CASSRWDRGAQNTEAFF; cdr3_nt: TGTGCCAGCAGCCGCTGGGACAGGGGGGCTCAGAACACTGAAGCTTTCTTT
d_call: TRBD1; v_call: TRBV18; clone_size: few; j_call: TRBJ1-1; cdr3_length: 14; cdr3_aa: CASSPGQGVTEAFF; cdr3_nt: TGTGCCAGCTCCCCCGGACAGGGTGTCACTGAAGCTTTCTTT
d_call: .; v_call: TRBV12-3/TRBV12-4; clone_size: few; j_call: TRBJ1-1; cdr3_length: 12; cdr3_aa: CASSSPAGGAFF; cdr3_nt: TGTGCCAGCAGTTCCCCTGCAGGTGGGGCTTTCTTT
d_call: TRBD1; v_call: TRBV7-2; clone_size: few; j_call: TRBJ2-5; cdr3_length: 13; cdr3_aa: CASSLNRGETQYF; cdr3_nt: TGTGCCAGCAGCTTGAACAGGGGAGAGACCCAGTACTTC
d_call: .; v_call: TRBV12-3/TRBV12-4; clone_size: .; j_call: TRBJ2-3; cdr3_length: 14; cdr3_aa: CASSRLLGTDTQYF; cdr3_nt: TGTGCCAGCAGTAGACTACTCGGCACAGATACGCAGTATTTT
d_call: .; v_call: TRBV6-2/TRBV6-3; clone_size: few; j_call: TRBJ1-1; cdr3_length: 13; cdr3_aa: CASSYTVNTEAFF; cdr3_nt: TGTGCCAGCAGTTACACGGTGAACACTGAAGCTTTCTTT
d_call: .; v_call: TRBV7-3; clone_size: .; j_call: TRBJ2-4; cdr3_length: 15; cdr3_aa: CASRGQDPAKNIQYF; cdr3_nt: TGTGCCAGCAGAGGACAAGACCCAGCCAAAAACATTCAGTACTTC
d_call: .; v_call: TRBV5-1; clone_size: .; j_call: TRBJ2-6; cdr3_length: 20; cdr3_aa: CASSLIGSSLGFPGANVLTF; cdr3_nt: TGCGCCAGCAGCTTGATCGGATCCTCGCTAGGTTTTCCTGGGGCCAACGTCCTGACTTTC
d_call: TRBD2; v_call: TRBV11-3; clone_size: once; j_call: TRBJ2-1; cdr3_length: 13; cdr3_aa: CASRKAGEDEQFF; cdr3_nt: TGTGCCAGCAGGAAAGCGGGGGAGGATGAGCAGTTCTTC
d_call: TRBD1; v_call: TRBV12-3/TRBV12-4; clone_size: .; j_call: TRBJ1-1; cdr3_length: 14; cdr3_aa: CASSGTGGNTEAFF; cdr3_nt: TGTGCCAGCAGTGGGACAGGGGGGAACACTGAAGCTTTCTTT
d_call: .; v_call: TRBV7-9; clone_size: .; j_call: TRBJ1-1; cdr3_length: 13; cdr3_aa: CASGLRRDTEAFF; cdr3_nt: TGTGCCAGCGGTCTGCGCAGGGACACTGAAGCTTTCTTT
d_call: .; v_call: TRBV28; clone_size: few; j_call: TRBJ2-1; cdr3_length: 16; cdr3_aa: CASRTTLAPAYNEQFF; cdr3_nt: TGTGCCAGCAGGACAACTTTAGCGCCTGCCTACAATGAGCAGTTCTTC
d_call: .; v_call: TRBV5-1; clone_size: .; j_call: TRBJ2-7; cdr3_length: 12; cdr3_aa: CASSGQGNEQYF; cdr3_nt: TGCGCCAGCAGCGGGCAAGGGAACGAGCAGTACTTC
d_call: TRBD2; v_call: TRBV7-8; clone_size: .; j_call: TRBJ2-5; cdr3_length: 18; cdr3_aa: CASSSPRQRLFDVGGQYF; cdr3_nt: TGTGCCAGCAGCTCTCCCCGCCAAAGACTTTTCGACGTGGGAGGGCAGTACTTC
d_call: .; v_call: TRBV29-1; clone_size: .; j_call: TRBJ2-7; cdr3_length: 14; cdr3_aa: CSVEGGGLSYEQYF; cdr3_nt: TGCAGCGTTGAGGGTGGAGGATTGTCCTACGAGCAGTACTTC
d_call: .; v_call: TRBV9; clone_size: few; j_call: TRBJ2-2; cdr3_length: 17; cdr3_aa: CASSDYRGLPNTGELFF; cdr3_nt: TGTGCCAGCAGCGACTACCGGGGTCTCCCGAACACCGGGGAGCTGTTTTTT
d_call: TRBD1; v_call: TRBV10-3; clone_size: .; j_call: TRBJ1-1; cdr3_length: 13; cdr3_aa: CATTDREETEAFF; cdr3_nt: TGTGCCACAACGGACAGGGAGGAGACTGAAGCTTTCTTT